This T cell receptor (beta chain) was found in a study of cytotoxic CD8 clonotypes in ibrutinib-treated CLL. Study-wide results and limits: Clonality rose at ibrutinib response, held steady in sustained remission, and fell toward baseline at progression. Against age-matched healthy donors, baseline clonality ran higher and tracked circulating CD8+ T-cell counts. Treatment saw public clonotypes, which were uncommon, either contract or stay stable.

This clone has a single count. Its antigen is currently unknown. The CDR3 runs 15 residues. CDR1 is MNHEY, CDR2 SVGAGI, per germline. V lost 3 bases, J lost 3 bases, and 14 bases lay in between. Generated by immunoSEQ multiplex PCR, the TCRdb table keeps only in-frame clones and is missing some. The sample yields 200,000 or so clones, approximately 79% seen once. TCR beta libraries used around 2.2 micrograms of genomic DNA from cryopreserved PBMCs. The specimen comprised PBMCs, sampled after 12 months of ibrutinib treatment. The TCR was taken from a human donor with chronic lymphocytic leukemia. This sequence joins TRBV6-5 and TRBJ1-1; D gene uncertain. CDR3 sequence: CASSYGPAFYTEAFF. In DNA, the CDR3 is TGTGCCAGCAGTTATGGACCTGCCTTTTACACTGAAGCTTTCTTT.